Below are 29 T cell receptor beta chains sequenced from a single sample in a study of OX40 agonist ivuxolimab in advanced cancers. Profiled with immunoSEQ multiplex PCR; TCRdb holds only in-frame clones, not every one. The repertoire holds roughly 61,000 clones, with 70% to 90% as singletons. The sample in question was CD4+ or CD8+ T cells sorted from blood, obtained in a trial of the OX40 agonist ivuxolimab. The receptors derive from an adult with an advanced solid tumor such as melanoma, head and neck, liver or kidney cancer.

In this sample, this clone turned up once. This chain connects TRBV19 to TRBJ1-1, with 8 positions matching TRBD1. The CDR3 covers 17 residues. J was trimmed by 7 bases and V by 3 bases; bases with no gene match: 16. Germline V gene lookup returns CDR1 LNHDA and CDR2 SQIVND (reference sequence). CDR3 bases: TGTGCCAGTAGTATTACCGGGACAGGAACGTTTAAAAGTGAAGCTTTCTTT. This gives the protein CASSITGTGTFKSEAFF.

As DNA, the CDR3 is TGCGCCAGCATGGTGACAGGGGACACCGGGGAGCTGTTTTTT. Its translation is CASMVTGDTGELFF. The chain links TRBV5-1 to TRBJ2-2; 8 nucleotides align to TRBD1. The V gene end was trimmed by 6 bases and the J gene end by 3 bases; junction bases not matched to a gene: 4. From germline, CDR1 is SGHRS and CDR2 YFSETQ. The CDR3 is 14 amino acids.

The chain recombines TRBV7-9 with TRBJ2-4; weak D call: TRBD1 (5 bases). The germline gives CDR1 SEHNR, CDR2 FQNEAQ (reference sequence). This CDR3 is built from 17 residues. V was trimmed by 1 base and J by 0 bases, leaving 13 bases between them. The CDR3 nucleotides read TGTGCCAGCAGCTTAGATGGCAGGGCCTTAGCCAAAAACATTCAGTACTTC. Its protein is CASSLDGRALAKNIQYF.

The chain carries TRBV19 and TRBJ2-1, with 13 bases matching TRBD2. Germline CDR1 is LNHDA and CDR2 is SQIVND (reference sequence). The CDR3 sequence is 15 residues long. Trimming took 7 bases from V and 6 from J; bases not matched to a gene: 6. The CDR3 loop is CASMRLAGGSNEQFF. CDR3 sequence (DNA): TGTGCCAGTATGAGACTAGCGGGGGGTTCCAATGAGCAGTTCTTC.

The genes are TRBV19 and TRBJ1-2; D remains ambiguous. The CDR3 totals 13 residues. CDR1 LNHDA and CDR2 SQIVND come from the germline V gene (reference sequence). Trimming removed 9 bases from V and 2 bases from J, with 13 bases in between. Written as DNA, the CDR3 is TGTGCCAGCACCCCGGGCAGAAACTATGGCTACACCTTC. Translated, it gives CASTPGRNYGYTF.

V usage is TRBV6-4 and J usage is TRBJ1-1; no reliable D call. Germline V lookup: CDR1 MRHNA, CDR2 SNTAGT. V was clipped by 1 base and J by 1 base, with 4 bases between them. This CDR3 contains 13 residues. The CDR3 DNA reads TGTGCCAGCAGTGACTACCCGAACACTGAAGCTTTCTTT. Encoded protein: CASSDYPNTEAFF.

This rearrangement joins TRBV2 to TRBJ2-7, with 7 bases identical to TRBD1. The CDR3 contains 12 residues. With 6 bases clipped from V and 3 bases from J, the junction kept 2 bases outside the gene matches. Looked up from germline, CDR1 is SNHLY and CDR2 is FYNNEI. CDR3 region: CASRQGIYEQYF. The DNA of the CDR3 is TGTGCCAGCAGACAGGGGATCTACGAGCAGTACTTC.

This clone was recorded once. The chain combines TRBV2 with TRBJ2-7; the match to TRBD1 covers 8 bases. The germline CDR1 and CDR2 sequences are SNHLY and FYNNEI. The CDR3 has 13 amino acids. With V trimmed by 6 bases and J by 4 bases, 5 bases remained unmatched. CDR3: CASSLQGDYEQYF. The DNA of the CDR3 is TGTGCCAGCAGCTTACAGGGGGATTACGAGCAGTACTTC.

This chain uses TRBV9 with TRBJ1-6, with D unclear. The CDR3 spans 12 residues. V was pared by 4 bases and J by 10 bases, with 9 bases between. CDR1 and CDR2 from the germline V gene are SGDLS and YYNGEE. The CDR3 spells CASSSRTSPLHF. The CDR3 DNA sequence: TGTGCCAGCAGCTCCAGGACCTCACCCCTCCACTTT.

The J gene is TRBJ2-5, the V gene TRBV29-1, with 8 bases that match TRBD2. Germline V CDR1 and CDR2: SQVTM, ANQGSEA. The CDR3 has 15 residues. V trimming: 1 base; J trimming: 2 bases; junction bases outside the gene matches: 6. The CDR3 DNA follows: TGCAGCGTTGAAGGCGCCGGGGGGGGACAAGAGACCCAGTACTTC. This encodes CSVEGAGGGQETQYF. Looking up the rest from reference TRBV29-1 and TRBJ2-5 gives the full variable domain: SAVISQKPSRDICQRGTSLTIQCQVDSQVTMMFWYRQQPGQSLTLIATANQGSEATYESGFVIDKFPISRPNLTFSTLTVSNMSPEDSSIYLCSVEGAGGGQETQYFGPGTRLLVL.

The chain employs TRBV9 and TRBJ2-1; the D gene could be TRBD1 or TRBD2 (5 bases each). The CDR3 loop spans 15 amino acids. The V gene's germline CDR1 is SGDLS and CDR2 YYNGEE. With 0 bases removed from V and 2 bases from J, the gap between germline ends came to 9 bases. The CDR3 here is CASSVGLGAYNEQFF. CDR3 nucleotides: TGTGCCAGCAGCGTAGGGTTGGGGGCCTACAATGAGCAGTTCTTC.

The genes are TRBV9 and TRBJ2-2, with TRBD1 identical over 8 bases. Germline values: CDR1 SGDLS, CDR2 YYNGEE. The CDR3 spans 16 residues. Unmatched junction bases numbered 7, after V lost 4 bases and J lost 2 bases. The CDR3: CASSPRTGINTGELFF. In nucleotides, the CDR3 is TGTGCCAGCAGCCCGCGGACAGGGATTAACACCGGGGAGCTGTTTTTT.

The CDR3 DNA sequence: TGTGCCAGCAGCCATCCTAGCGGGCTAAACACCGGGGAGCTGTTTTTT. Its protein product is CASSHPSGLNTGELFF. This chain connects TRBV12-1 to TRBJ2-2; the tabulated D call, TRBD2, remains unverified against the DNA. TRBV12-1 is described as a pseudogene. This CDR3 comprises 16 residues.

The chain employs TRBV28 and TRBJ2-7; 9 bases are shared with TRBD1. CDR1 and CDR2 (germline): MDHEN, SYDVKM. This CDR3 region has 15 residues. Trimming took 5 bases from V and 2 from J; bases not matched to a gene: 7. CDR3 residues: CASSPDRGYTYEQYF. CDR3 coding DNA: TGTGCCAGCAGTCCGGACAGGGGCTATACCTACGAGCAGTACTTC.

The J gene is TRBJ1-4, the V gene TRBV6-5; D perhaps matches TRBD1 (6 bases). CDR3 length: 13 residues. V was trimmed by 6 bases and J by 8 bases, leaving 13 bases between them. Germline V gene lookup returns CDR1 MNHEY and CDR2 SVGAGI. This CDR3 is CASRSGAVEKLFF. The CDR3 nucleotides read TGTGCCAGCAGGTCAGGGGCGGTAGAAAAACTGTTTTTT.

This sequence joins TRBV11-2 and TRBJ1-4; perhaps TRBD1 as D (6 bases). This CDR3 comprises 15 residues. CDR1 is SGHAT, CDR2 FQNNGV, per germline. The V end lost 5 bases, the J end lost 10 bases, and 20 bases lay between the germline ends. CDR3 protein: CASSQKTGGVGKLFF. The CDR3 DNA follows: TGTGCCAGCAGCCAGAAGACAGGCGGGGTCGGAAAACTGTTTTTT.

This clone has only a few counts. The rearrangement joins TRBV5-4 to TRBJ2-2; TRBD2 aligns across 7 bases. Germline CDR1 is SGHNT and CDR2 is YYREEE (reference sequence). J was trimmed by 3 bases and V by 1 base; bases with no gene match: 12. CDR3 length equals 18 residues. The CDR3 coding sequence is TGTGCCAGCAGCTTGTTAAGGGCTAGCGGTAGAGACACCGGGGAGCTGTTTTTT. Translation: CASSLLRASGRDTGELFF.

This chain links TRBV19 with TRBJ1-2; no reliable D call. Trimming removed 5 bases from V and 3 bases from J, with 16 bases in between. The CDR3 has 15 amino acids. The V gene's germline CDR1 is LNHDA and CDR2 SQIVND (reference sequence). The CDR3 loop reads CASSALTDRHYGYTF. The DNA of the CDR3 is TGTGCCAGTAGTGCCTTGACCGACCGTCACTATGGCTACACCTTC.

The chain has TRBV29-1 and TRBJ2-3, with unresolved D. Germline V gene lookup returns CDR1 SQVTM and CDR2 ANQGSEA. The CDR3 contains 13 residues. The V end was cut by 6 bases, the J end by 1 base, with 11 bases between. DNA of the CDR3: TGCAGCGTGCCAAGGTTTGGCACAGATACGCAGTATTTT. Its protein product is CSVPRFGTDTQYF.

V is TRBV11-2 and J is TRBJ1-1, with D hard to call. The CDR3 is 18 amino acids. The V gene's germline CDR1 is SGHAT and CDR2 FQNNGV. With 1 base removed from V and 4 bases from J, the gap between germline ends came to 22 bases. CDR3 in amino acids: CASSLVDGKLGFGTEAFF. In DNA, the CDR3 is TGTGCCAGCAGCTTAGTTGATGGGAAGTTGGGGTTCGGCACTGAAGCTTTCTTT.

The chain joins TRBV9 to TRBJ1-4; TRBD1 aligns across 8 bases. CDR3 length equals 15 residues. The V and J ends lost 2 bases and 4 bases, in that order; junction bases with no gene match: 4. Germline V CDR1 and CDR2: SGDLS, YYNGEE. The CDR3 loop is CASSVAGGGNEKLFF. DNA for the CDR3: TGTGCCAGCAGCGTCGCAGGGGGCGGTAATGAAAAACTGTTTTTT.

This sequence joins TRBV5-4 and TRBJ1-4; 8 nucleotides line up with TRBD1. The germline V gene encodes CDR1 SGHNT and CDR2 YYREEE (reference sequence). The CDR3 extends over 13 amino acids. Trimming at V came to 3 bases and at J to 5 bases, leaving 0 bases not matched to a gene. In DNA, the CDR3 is TGTGCCAGCAGCTGGGACAGGAATGAAAAACTGTTTTTT. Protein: CASSWDRNEKLFF.

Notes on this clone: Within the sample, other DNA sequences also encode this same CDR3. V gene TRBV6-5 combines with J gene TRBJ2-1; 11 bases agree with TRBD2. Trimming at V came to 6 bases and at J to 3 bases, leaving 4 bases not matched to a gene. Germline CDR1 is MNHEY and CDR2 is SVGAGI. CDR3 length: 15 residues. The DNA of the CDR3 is TGTGCCAGCAGCCCCGGGACTAGCGGCTACAATGAGCAGTTCTTC. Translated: CASSPGTSGYNEQFF.

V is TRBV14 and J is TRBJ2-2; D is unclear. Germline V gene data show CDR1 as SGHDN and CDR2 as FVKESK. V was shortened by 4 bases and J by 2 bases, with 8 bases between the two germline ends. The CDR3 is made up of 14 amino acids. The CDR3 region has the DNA TGTGCCAGCAGCCCAACGCAAAACACCGGGGAGCTGTTTTTT. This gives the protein CASSPTQNTGELFF.

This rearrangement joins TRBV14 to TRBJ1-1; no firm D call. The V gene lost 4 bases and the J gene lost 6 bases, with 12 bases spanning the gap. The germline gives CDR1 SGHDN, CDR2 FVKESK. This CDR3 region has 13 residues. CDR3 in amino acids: CASSRGGNPEAFF. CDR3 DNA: TGTGCCAGCAGCCGGGGAGGGAATCCTGAAGCTTTCTTT.

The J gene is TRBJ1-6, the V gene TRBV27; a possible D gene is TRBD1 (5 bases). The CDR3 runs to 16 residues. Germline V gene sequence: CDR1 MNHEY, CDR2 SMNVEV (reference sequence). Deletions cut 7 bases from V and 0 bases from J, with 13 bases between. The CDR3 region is CASTPGRSSYNSPLHF. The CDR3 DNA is TGTGCCAGCACCCCGGGACGGAGCTCCTATAATTCACCCCTCCACTTT.

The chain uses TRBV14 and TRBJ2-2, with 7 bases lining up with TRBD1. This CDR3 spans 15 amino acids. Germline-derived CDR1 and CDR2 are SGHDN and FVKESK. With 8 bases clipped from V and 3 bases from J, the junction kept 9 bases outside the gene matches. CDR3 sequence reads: CASSRGGQHTGELFF. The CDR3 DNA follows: TGTGCCAGCTCCCGAGGGGGCCAGCACACCGGGGAGCTGTTTTTT.

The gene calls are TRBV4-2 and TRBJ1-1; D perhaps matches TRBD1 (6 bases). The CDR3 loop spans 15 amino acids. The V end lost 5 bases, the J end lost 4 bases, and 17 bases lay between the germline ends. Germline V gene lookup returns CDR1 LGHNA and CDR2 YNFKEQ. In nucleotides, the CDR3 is TGTGCCAGCAGCGACCTACAGGGTAGTTTCACTGAAGCTTTCTTT. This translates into CASSDLQGSFTEAFF.

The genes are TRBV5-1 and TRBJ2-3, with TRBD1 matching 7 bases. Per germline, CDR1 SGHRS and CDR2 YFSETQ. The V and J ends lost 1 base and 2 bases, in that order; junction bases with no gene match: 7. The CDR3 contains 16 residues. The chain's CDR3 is CASSLYRDRITDTQYF. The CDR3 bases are TGCGCCAGCAGCTTGTATCGGGACAGAATCACAGATACGCAGTATTTT. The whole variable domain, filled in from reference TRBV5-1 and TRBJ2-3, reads KAGVTQTPRYLIKTRGQQVTLSCSPISGHRSVSWYQQTPGQGLQFLFEYFSETQRNKGNFPGRFSGRQFSNSRSEMNVSTLELGDSALYLCASSLYRDRITDTQYFGPGTRLTVL.